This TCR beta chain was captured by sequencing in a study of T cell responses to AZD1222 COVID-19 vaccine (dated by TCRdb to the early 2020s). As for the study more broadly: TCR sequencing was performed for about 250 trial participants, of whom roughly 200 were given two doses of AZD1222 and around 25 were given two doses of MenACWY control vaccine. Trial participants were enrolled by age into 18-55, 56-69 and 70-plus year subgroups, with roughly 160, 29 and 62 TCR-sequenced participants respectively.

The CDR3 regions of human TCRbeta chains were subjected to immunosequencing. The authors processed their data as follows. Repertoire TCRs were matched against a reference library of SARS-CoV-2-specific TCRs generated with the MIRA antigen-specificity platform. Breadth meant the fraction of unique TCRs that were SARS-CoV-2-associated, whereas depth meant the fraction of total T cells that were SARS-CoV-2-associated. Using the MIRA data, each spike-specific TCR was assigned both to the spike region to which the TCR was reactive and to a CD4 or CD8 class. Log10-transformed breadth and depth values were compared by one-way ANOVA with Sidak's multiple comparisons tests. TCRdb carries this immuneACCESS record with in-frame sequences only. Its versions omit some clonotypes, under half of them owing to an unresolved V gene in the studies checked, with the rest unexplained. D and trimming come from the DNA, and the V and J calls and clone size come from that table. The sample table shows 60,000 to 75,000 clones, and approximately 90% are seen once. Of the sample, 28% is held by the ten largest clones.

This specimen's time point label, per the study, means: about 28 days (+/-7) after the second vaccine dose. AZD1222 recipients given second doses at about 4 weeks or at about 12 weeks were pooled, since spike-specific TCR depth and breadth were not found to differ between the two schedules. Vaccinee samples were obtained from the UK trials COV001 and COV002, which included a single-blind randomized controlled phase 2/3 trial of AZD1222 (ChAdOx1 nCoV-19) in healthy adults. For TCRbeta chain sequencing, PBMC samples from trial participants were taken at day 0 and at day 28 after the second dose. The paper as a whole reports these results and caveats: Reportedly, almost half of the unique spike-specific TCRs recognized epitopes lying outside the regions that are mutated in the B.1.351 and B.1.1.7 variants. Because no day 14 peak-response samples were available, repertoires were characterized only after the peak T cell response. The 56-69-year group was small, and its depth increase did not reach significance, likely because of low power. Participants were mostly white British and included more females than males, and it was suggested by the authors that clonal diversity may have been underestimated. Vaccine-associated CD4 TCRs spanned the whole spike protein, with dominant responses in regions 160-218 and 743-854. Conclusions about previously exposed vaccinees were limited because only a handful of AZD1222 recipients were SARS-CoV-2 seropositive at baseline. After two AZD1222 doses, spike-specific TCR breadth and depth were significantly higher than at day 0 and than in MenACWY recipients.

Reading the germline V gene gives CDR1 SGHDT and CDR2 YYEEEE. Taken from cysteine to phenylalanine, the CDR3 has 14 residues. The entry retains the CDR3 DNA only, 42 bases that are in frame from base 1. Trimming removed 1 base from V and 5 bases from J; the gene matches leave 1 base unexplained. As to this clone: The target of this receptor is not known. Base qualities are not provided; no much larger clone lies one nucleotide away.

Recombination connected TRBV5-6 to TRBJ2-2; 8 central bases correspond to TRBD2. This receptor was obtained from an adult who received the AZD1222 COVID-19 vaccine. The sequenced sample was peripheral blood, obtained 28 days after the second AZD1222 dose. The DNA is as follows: TGTGCCAGCAGCTTGCGGGAGGGTACCGGGGAGCTGTTTTTT. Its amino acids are CASSLREGTGELFF.